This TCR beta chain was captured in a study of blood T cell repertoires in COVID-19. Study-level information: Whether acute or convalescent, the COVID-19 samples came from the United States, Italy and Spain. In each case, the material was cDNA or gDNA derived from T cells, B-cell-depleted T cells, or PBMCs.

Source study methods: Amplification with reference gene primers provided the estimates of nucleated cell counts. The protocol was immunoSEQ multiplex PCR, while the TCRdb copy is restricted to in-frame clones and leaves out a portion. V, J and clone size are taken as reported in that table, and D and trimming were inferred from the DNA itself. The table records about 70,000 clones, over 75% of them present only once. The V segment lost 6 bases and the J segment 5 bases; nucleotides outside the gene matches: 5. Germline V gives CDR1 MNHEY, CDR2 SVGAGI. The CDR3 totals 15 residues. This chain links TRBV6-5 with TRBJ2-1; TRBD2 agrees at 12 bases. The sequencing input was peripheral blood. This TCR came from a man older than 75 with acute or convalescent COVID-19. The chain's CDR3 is CASSGGLAGNNEQFF. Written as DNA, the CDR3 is TGTGCCAGCAGCGGAGGACTAGCGGGAAACAATGAGCAGTTCTTC.